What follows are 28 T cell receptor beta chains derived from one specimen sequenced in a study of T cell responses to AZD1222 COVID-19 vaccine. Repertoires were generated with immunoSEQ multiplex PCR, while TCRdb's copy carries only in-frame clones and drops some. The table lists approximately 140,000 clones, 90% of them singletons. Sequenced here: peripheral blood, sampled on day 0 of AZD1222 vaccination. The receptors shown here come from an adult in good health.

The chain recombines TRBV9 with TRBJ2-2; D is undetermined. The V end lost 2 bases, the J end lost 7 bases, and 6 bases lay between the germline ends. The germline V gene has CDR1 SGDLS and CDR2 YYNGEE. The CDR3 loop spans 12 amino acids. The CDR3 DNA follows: TGTGCCAGCAGCGTCTCTCGCGGGGAGCTGTTTTTT. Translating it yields CASSVSRGELFF.

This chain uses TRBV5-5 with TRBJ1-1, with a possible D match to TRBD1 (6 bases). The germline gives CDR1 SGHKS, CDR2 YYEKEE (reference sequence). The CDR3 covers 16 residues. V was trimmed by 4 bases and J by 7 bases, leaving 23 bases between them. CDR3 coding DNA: TGTGCCAGCAGCGGGGGCCAACAGGGAGAGGAGGATGAAGCTTTCTTT. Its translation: CASSGGQQGEEDEAFF.

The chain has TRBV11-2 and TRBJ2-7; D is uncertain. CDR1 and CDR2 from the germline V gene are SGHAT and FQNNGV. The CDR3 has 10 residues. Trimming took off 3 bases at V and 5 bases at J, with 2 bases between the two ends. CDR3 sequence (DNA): TGTGCCAGCAGCTTGAACGAGCAGTACTTC. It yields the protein CASSLNEQYF.

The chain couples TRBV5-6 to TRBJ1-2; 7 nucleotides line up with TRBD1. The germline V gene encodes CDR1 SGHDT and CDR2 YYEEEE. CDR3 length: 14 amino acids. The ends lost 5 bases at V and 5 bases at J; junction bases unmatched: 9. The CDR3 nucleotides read TGTGCCAGCAGATACCAGGGGGGCGGTTATGGCTACACCTTC. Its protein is CASRYQGGGYGYTF.

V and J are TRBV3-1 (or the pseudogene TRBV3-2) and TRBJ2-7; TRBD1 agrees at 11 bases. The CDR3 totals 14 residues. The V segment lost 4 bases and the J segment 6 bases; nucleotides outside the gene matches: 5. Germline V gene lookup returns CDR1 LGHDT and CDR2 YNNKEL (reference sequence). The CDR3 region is CASSPRTGGGEQYF. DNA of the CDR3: TGTGCCAGCAGCCCAAGGACAGGGGGCGGCGAGCAGTACTTC.

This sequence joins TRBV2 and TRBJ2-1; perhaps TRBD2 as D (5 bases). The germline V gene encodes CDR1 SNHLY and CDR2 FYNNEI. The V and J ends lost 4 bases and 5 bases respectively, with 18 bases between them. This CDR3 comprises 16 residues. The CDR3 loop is CASSALRESEDNEQFF. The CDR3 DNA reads TGTGCCAGCAGTGCCCTCCGGGAATCCGAAGACAATGAGCAGTTCTTC.

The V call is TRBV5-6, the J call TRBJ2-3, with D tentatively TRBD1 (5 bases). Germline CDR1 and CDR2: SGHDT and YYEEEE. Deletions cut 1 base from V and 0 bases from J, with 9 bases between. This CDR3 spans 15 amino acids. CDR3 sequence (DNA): TGTGCCAGCAGCTTGTTGACAGATAGCACAGATACGCAGTATTTT. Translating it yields CASSLLTDSTDTQYF.

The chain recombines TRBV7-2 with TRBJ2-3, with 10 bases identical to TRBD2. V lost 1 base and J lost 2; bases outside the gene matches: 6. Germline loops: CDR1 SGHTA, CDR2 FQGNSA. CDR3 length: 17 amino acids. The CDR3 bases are TGTGCCAGCAGCTTAGACTTACTAGCGGGGATCACAGATACGCAGTATTTT. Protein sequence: CASSLDLLAGITDTQYF.

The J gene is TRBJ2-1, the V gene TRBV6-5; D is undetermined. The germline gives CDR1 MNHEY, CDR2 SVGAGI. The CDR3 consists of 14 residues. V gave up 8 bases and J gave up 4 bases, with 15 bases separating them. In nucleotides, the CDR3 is TGTGCCAGCGGGCCCCCAGTATATTACAATGAGCAGTTCTTC. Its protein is CASGPPVYYNEQFF.

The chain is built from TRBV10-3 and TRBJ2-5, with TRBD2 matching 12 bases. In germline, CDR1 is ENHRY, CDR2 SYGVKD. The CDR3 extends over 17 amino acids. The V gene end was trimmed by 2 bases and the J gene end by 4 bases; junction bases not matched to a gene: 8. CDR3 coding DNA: TGTGCCATCAGTGAGACCCGGGAACTAGCGGGAGGAGAGACCCAGTACTTC. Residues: CAISETRELAGGETQYF.

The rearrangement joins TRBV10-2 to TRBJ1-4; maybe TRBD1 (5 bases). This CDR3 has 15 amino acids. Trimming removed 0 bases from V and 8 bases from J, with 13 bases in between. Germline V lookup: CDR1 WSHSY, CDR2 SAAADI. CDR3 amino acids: CASSESGQGAEKLFF. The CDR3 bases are TGCGCCAGCAGTGAGTCCGGGCAGGGTGCAGAAAAACTGTTTTTT.

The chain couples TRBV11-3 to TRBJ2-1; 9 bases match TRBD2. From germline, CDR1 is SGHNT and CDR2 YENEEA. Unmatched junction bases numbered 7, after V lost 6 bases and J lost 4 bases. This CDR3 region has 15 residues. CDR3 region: CASSPRAGGYNEQFF. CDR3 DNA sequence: TGTGCCAGCAGTCCACGAGCGGGAGGTTACAATGAGCAGTTCTTC.

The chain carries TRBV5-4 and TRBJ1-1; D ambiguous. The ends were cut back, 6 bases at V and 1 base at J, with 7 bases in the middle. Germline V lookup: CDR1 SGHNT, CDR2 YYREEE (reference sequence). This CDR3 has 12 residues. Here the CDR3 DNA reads TGTGCCAGCAAGTATGGGAACACTGAAGCTTTCTTT. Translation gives CASKYGNTEAFF. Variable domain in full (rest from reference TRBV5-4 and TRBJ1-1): ETGVTQSPTHLIKTRGQQVTLRCSSQSGHNTVSWYQQALGQGPQFIFQYYREEENGRGNFPPRFSGLQFPNYSSELNVNALELDDSALYLCASKYGNTEAFFGQGTRLTVV.

CDR3 sequence reads: CAISGGMETQYF. The CDR3 DNA reads as TGTGCCATCAGTGGGGGGATGGAGACCCAGTACTTC. The V and J genes are TRBV10-3 and TRBJ2-5; D tentatively fits TRBD1 or TRBD2 (5 bases each). This CDR3 contains 12 residues. V lost 4 bases and J lost 5, with 8 bases in between. Germline assignment: CDR1 ENHRY and CDR2 SYGVKD.

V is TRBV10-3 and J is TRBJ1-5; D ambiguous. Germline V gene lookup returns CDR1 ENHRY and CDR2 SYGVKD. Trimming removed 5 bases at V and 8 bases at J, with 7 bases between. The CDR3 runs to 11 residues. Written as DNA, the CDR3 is TGTGCCATCAGTACTAAAAAGCCCCAGCATTTT. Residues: CAISTKKPQHF.

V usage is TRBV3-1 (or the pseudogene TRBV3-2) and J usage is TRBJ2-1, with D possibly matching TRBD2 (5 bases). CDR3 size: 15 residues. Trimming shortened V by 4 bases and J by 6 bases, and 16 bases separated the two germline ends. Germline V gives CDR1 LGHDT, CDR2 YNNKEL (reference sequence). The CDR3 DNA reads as TGTGCCAGCAGCCCCGTCAGTAGCGCGGTCAATGAGCAGTTCTTC. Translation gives CASSPVSSAVNEQFF.

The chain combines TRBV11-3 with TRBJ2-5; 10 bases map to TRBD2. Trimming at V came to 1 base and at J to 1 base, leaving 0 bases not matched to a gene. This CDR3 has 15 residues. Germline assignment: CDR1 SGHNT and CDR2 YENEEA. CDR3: CASSLGLAGQETQYF. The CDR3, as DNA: TGTGCCAGCAGCTTAGGACTAGCGGGCCAAGAGACCCAGTACTTC. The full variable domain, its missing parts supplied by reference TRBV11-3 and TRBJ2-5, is EAGVVQSPRYKIIEKKQPVAFWCNPISGHNTLYWYLQNLGQGPELLIRYENEEAVDDSQLPKDRFSAERLKGVDSTLKIQPAELGDSAVYLCASSLGLAGQETQYFGPGTRLLVL.

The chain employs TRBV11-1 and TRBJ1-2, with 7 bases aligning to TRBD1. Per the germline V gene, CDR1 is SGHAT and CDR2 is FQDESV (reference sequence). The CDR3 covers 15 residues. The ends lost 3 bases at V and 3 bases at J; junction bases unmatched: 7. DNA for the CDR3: TGTGCCAGCAGCTTTTCCCGAACAGGGGACTATGGCTACACCTTC. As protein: CASSFSRTGDYGYTF.

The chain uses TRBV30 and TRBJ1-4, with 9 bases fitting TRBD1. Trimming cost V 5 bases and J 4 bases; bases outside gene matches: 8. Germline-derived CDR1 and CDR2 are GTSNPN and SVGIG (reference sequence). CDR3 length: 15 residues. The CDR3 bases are TGTGCCTGGGGTGAAACAGGGGGCATTAATGAAAAACTGTTTTTT. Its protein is CAWGETGGINEKLFF.

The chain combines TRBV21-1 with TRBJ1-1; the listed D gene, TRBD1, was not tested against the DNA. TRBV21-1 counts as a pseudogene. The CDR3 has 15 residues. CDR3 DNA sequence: TGTGCCAGCAGCAAATGGCCGACAGCGAACACTGAAGCTTTCTTT. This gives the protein CASSKWPTANTEAFF.

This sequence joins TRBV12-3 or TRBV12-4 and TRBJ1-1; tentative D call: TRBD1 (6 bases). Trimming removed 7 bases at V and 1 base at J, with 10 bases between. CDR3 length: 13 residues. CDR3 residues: CASTETGNTEAFF. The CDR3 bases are TGTGCCAGCACCGAGACAGGGAACACTGAAGCTTTCTTT.

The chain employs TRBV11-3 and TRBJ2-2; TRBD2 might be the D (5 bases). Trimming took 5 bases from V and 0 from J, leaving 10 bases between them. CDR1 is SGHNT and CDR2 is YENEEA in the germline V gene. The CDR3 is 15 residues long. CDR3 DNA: TGTGCCAGCAGCCCCTGGCGGGCGAACACCGGGGAGCTGTTTTTT. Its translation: CASSPWRANTGELFF.

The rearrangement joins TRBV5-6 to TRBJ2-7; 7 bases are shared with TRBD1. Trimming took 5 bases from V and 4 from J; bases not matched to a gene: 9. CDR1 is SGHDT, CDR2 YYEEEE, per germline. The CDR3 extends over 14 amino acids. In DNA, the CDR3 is TGTGCCAGCAGTTTCCTGACAGGGCGATACGAGCAGTACTTC. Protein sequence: CASSFLTGRYEQYF.

CDR3 residues: CATSDGGRDPAGYTF. CDR3 bases: TGTGCCACCAGTGACGGGGGACGGGACCCAGCAGGCTACACCTTC. J is TRBJ1-2 and V is TRBV24-1; D is possibly TRBD1 (5 bases). CDR1 KGHDR and CDR2 SFDVKD come from the germline V gene. The CDR3 is made up of 15 amino acids. V was pared by 4 bases and J by 8 bases, with 19 bases between.

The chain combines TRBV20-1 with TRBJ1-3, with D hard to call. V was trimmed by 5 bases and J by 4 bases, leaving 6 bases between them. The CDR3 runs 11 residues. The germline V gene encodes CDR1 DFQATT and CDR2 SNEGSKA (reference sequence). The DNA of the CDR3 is TGCAGTGCTGCCCAGGGAAACACCATATATTTT. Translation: CSAAQGNTIYF.

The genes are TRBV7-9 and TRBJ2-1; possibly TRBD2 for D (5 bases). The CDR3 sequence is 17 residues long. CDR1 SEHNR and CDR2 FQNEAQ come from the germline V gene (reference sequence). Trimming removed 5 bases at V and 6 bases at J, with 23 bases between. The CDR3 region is CASSRDGGFLSRNEQFF. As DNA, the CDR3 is TGTGCCAGCAGCCGGGATGGCGGCTTTCTTTCGCGCAATGAGCAGTTCTTC. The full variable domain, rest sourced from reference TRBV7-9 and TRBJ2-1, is DTGVSQNPRHKITKRGQNVTFRCDPISEHNRLYWYRQTLGQGPEFLTYFQNEAQLEKSRLLSDRFSAERPKGSFSTLEIQRTEQGDSAMYLCASSRDGGFLSRNEQFFGPGTRLTVL.

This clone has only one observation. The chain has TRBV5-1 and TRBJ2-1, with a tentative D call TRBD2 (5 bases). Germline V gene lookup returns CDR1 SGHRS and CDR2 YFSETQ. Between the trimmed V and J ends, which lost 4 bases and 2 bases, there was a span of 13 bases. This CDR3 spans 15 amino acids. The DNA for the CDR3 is TGCGCCAGCAGCGTGGAACGGGGAACCTACAATGAGCAGTTCTTC. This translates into CASSVERGTYNEQFF.

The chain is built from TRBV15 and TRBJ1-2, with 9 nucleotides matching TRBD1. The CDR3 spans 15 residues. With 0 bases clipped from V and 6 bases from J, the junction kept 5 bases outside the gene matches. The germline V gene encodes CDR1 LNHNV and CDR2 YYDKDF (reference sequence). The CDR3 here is CATSRDLTGGNGYTF. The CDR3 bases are TGTGCCACCAGCAGAGATCTGACAGGGGGGAATGGCTACACCTTC.